The 13 T cell receptor beta chains in this list originate from one sample, sequenced in a study of T-cell reconstitution after alpha-beta-depleted transplantation in children. Library preparation (for TCRbeta) was performed with unique molecular identifiers. Each CDR3 protein gets one entry after TCRdb re-called the PCR reads with MiXCR. This table has around 300,000 distinct CDR3 sequences, roughly 25% appearing once. The sample was PBMCs, mostly from graft donor cells, taken 180 days after TCRalphabeta/CD19-depleted stem cell transplant. These receptors originate from a male patient younger than 18 who had a stem cell transplant for acute lymphoblastic leukemia, so the T cells may come from the graft donor.

Only a few counts were recorded for this clonotype. The chain has TRBV7-3 and TRBJ2-6; 8 bases agree with TRBD2. The germline CDR1 and CDR2 sequences are SGHTA and FQGTGA. Germline trimming cut 1 base from V and 0 bases from J; bases unmatched to any gene: 11. This CDR3 has 20 residues. CDR3 protein: CASSLRRSGGPISGANVLTF. The CDR3 DNA follows: TGTGCCAGCAGCTTAAGGAGGAGCGGGGGCCCTATCTCTGGGGCCAACGTCCTGACTTTC.

This clonotype was counted between two and nine times. The chain combines TRBV27 with TRBJ2-3; 11 nucleotides match TRBD2. The germline CDR1 and CDR2 sequences are MNHEY and SMNVEV (reference sequence). The CDR3 runs to 13 residues. V lost 9 bases, J lost 7 bases, and 6 bases stayed unmatched. DNA for the CDR3: TGTGCCAGTGATAGCGGGAGGGGGAATACGCAGTATTTT. This sequence encodes CASDSGRGNTQYF.

Here the CDR3 reads CASSPPEEGPETQYF. The CDR3 DNA follows: TGTGCCAGCAGCCCCCCGGAGGAGGGGCCGGAGACCCAGTACTTC. The chain links TRBV7-9 to TRBJ2-5; D is possibly TRBD2 (6 bases). Germline V gene lookup returns CDR1 SEHNR and CDR2 FQNEAQ (reference sequence). CDR3 length equals 15 residues. Trimming took 5 bases from V and 5 from J, leaving 18 bases between them.

In this sample, this clonotype turned up a few times. This chain links TRBV20-1 with TRBJ2-1, with TRBD2 matching 14 bases. V dropped 5 bases and J dropped 3; count of bases not matched to a gene: 3. The CDR3 runs 15 residues. Looked up from germline, CDR1 is DFQATT and CDR2 is SNEGSKA (reference sequence). The CDR3 bases are TGCAGTGCTCGGGGACTAGCGGGGGTCTACAATGAGCAGTTCTTC. Amino acids: CSARGLAGVYNEQFF.

V usage is TRBV4-1 and J usage is TRBJ1-5, with D perhaps TRBD1 (6 bases). V lost 1 base and J lost 5, with 12 bases in between. The CDR3 is 15 residues long. The germline V gene has CDR1 MGHRA and CDR2 YSYEKL. The chain's CDR3 is CASSQGGGADQPQHF. The CDR3 DNA reads TGCGCCAGCAGCCAAGGGGGGGGGGCGGATCAGCCCCAGCATTTT.

This chain joins TRBV3-1 and TRBJ1-2, with 7 positions matching TRBD1. The length of the CDR3 is 14 residues. The V segment lost 3 bases and the J segment 4 bases; nucleotides outside the gene matches: 5. Per the germline V gene, CDR1 is LGHDT and CDR2 is YNNKEL (reference sequence). CDR3 amino acids: CASSHEGAGYGYTF. In DNA form, the CDR3 reads TGTGCCAGCAGCCATGAGGGGGCAGGCTATGGCTACACCTTC.

A few counts support this clonotype. V gene TRBV5-1 combines with J gene TRBJ2-7; maybe TRBD2 (6 bases). The V gene's germline CDR1 is SGHRS and CDR2 YFSETQ. The germline V and J ends were trimmed by 0 bases and 2 bases, with 9 bases remaining between them. This CDR3 spans 14 amino acids. DNA of the CDR3: TGCGCCAGCAGCTTGGCGGGACTTCCCTACGAGCAGTACTTC. It encodes CASSLAGLPYEQYF.

This chain links TRBV18 with TRBJ2-1; 12 bases line up with TRBD2. CDR1 and CDR2 from the germline V gene are KGHSH and LQKENI. The length of the CDR3 is 16 residues. The junction had 8 bases not matched to a gene; V was cut back by 4 bases and J by 7 bases. This chain's CDR3 is CASSLTLAGGRNEQFF. CDR3 nucleotide sequence: TGTGCCAGCTCACTGACCCTAGCGGGAGGGAGGAATGAGCAGTTCTTC.

This chain's CDR3 is CSARGASGYLNTGELFF. As DNA, the CDR3 is TGCAGTGCTAGGGGGGCTAGCGGGTACCTGAACACCGGGGAGCTGTTTTTT. This chain connects TRBV20-1 to TRBJ2-2; TRBD2 aligns across 8 bases. After removal of 3 bases from V and 1 base from J, the junction contained 10 bases not matched to a gene. The CDR3 is 17 amino acids. Germline V gene sequence: CDR1 DFQATT, CDR2 SNEGSKA (reference sequence).

The chain combines TRBV11-2 with TRBJ2-7; a weak D match, TRBD2 (6 bases). V lost 3 bases and J 4 bases, leaving 16 bases between the germline ends. CDR3 length: 15 amino acids. Germline V gene sequence: CDR1 SGHAT, CDR2 FQNNGV. CDR3 bases: TGTGCCAGCAGCTTCGGGACTTCGCCGGCATACGAGCAGTACTTC. Translating gives CASSFGTSPAYEQYF.

This clonotype showed up just a few times. V is TRBV10-3 and J is TRBJ2-3; D remains ambiguous. The V end lost 5 bases, the J end lost 4 bases, and 7 bases lay between the germline ends. Germline CDR1 is ENHRY and CDR2 is SYGVKD. There are 12 residues in the CDR3. The CDR3 sequence is CAISLHADTQYF. In DNA form, the CDR3 reads TGTGCCATCAGTCTACATGCAGATACGCAGTATTTT.

The V call is TRBV9, the J call TRBJ2-7, with a possible D match to TRBD2 (5 bases). Germline V gene data show CDR1 as SGDLS and CDR2 as YYNGEE. This CDR3 has 15 amino acids. The V and J ends lost 0 bases and 3 bases respectively, with 13 bases between them. The chain's CDR3 is CASSVEVATIYEQYF. CDR3 in DNA: TGTGCCAGCAGCGTAGAGGTAGCGACCATCTACGAGCAGTACTTC.

The V and J genes are TRBV29-1 and TRBJ1-3; D is ambiguous. V was shortened by 6 bases and J by 4 bases, with 13 bases between the two germline ends. The CDR3 spans 13 residues. CDR1 and CDR2 (germline): SQVTM, ANQGSEA. The DNA for the CDR3 is TGCAGCGTCCTTAAAGACCCCGGAAACACCATATATTTT. Amino acids: CSVLKDPGNTIYF. Full variable domain (outside the CDR3, taken from reference TRBV29-1 and TRBJ1-3): SAVISQKPSRDICQRGTSLTIQCQVDSQVTMMFWYRQQPGQSLTLIATANQGSEATYESGFVIDKFPISRPNLTFSTLTVSNMSPEDSSIYLCSVLKDPGNTIYFGEGSWLTVV.